This T cell receptor (beta chain) was obtained from a study of a mutant IDH1 vaccine in newly diagnosed glioma. Time point reported: week 47, end of study. It was 300 ug of mutant IDH1 20-mer peptide that made up each vaccine dose, given with topical imiquimod. This CDR3 comprises 14 residues. V dropped 2 bases and J dropped 0 bases, with 9 bases sitting between them. Germline V gene data show CDR1 as SGDLS and CDR2 as YYNGEE. Comments on this clone: The antigen remains unidentified.

The protocol was immunoSEQ multiplex PCR, while the TCRdb copy is restricted to in-frame clones and leaves out a portion. Among tens of thousands of clones listed, roughly 84% were seen once. Specimen: PBMCs, collected from a glioma patient whose treatment included an IDH1 peptide vaccine. The receptor was isolated from a woman in her twenties or thirties with glioma. Some clones in this sample may be carry-over from other donors' samples. The chain links TRBV9 to TRBJ2-7; unclear D gene. Here the CDR3 DNA reads TGTGCCAGCAGCGTCGACTGGGACTCCTACGAGCAGTACTTC. Its translation is CASSVDWDSYEQYF.